The present T cell receptor (beta chain) was sequenced within a study of T cells in Graves' hyperthyroidism and ophthalmopathy. With 5 bases removed from V and 3 bases from J, the gap between germline ends came to 19 bases. Germline V lookup: CDR1 DFQATT, CDR2 SNEGSKA (reference sequence). The CDR3 consists of 15 residues. With regard to this clonotype: Its matching antigen is unknown.

TCR beta CDR3 regions were amplified from RNA. HTBI primers drove first-round RT-PCR of the TCR CDR3. One entry per CDR3 protein results from TCRdb running MiXCR on the multiplex PCR reads. The data contain over 700,000 distinct CDR3 sequences, around 40% of them singletons. Study observations and caveats: The majority of expanded thyroid clonotypes above 0.001 also appeared in blood.

The rearrangement links TRBV20-1 to TRBJ1-1, with D possibly TRBD1 on 5 matching bases. The sequence was collected from a woman aged 35 to 49 with Graves' hyperthyroidism. Sequencing was carried out using blood. CDR3 coding DNA: TGCAGTGCTCCAGGGACTAGCGGGATCTACACTGAAGCTTTCTTT. It specifies CSAPGTSGIYTEAFF.